This T cell receptor (beta chain) was obtained from a study of T cell responses to AZD1222 COVID-19 vaccine. Study-level findings and limits: Following two doses of AZD1222, Spike-specific TCR breadth and depth rose. Across the whole spike, CD4 TCRs peaked at regions 160-218 and 743-854. Possibly, clonal diversity was underestimated; donors were largely white British and included more females. In the spike-specific TCR repertoire, nearly half reportedly target unmutated variant regions.

Data came from immunoSEQ multiplex PCR; TCRdb stores just in-frame clones and leaves some out. In the table there are 100,000 to 150,000 clones, 90% of which are singletons. The CDR3 contains 16 residues. CDR1 and CDR2 from the germline V gene are MNHEY and SMNVEV (reference sequence). V shed 3 bases and J shed 0 bases, with 15 bases lying between them. As concerns this clone: What it binds is unknown.

The chain uses TRBV27 and TRBJ2-7; a possible D gene is TRBD2 (5 bases). This material consisted of peripheral blood, taken on day 0 of AZD1222 vaccination. This receptor was identified in an adult in good health. The chain's CDR3 is CASSFLGPEGSYEQYF. DNA of the CDR3: TGTGCCAGCAGTTTCTTGGGTCCAGAGGGCTCCTACGAGCAGTACTTC.